Listed below are T cell receptor beta chains from one sample, sequenced in a study of blood T cell repertoires in COVID-19. The protocol was immunoSEQ multiplex PCR, while the TCRdb copy is restricted to in-frame clones and leaves out a portion. In the table there are around 460,000 clones, about 90% of which are singletons. The specimen was peripheral blood. These receptor sequences come from a young man with COVID-19, enrolled during active disease. Each CDR3 is given with its conserved first and last residue. D genes are given only for firm matches. A clone size is listed for some rows: how often the clone was seen (once, few, many), or a class if it is expanded.

cdr3_nt cdr3_aa j_call v_call clone_size d_call
TGTGCCAGCAGCCAAGATTTTGGGACTTCTTACGAGCAGTACTTC CASSQDFGTSYEQYF TRBJ2-7 TRBV4-2 NA NA
TGTGCCAGCAGCTTTCAAGCGGGACAGGTGAACACCATATATTTT CASSFQAGQVNTIYF TRBJ1-3 TRBV5-5 NA TRBD1
TGTGCCAGCAGCTTGGCGATTAGCGGGGGCACAGATACGCAGTATTTT CASSLAISGGTDTQYF TRBJ2-3 TRBV5-4 NA TRBD2
TGTGCCAGCAGTGCTTCGACAGGGTATGGCTACACCTTC CASSASTGYGYTF TRBJ1-2 TRBV12-3/TRBV12-4 NA TRBD1
TGCACCAGCAGCGCTGCGGGGGGGAGCTCCTACAATGAGCAGTTCTTC CTSSAAGGSSYNEQFF TRBJ2-1 TRBV1 NA NA
TGTGCCAGCAGTGAAGGAATCCTCTCAGGAGGGCAGTATTTT CASSEGILSGGQYF TRBJ2-3 TRBV2 NA NA
TGTGCCAGCAGCTTTAGCGGGGGGGGCCCCTACGAGCAGTACTTC CASSFSGGGPYEQYF TRBJ2-7 TRBV7-6 NA TRBD2
TGTGCCAGCACGCGGCAGCGCGGGAGCACAGATACGCAGTATTTT CASTRQRGSTDTQYF TRBJ2-3 TRBV6-5 NA NA
TGTGCCAGCAGCGTCACTAGCGGAAGCTCCTACGAGCAGTACTTC CASSVTSGSSYEQYF TRBJ2-7 TRBV11-2 NA TRBD2
TGCGCCAGCAGCCAAGTGTTCGTACAGGGCATTGGTGAGACCCAGTACTTC CASSQVFVQGIGETQYF TRBJ2-5 TRBV4-1 once NA
TGCGCCAGCAGCGTATCGACAGGGGTTAACACTGAAGCTTTCTTT CASSVSTGVNTEAFF TRBJ1-1 TRBV5-1 NA TRBD1
TGTGCCAGCAGTTTTTCAGGGGCCACTGAAGCTTTCTTT CASSFSGATEAFF TRBJ1-1 TRBV27 NA NA
TGTGCCAGCAGTTACTCGAATCCAGGGTTGGCCTATGGCTACACCTTC CASSYSNPGLAYGYTF TRBJ1-2 TRBV6-5 NA NA
TGTGCCAGCAGCTTAGGGGTCAGCGCGAACACCGGGGAGCTGTTTTTT CASSLGVSANTGELFF TRBJ2-2 TRBV7-8 NA NA
TGTGCCAGCAGTTTCTCCCCGGGACAAAACACTGAAGCTTTCTTT CASSFSPGQNTEAFF TRBJ1-1 TRBV27 NA NA
TGCAGCGTTGGACGACTTGTCTACGAGCAGTACTTC CSVGRLVYEQYF TRBJ2-7 TRBV29-1 NA NA
TGTGCCAGCTCCGACAGGGACACTGAAGCTTTCTTT CASSDRDTEAFF TRBJ1-1 TRBV3-1/TRBV3-2 NA TRBD1
TGCGCCAGCAGCCAAGGATTAACGACAGGAATCCTTAACTATGGCTACACCTTC CASSQGLTTGILNYGYTF TRBJ1-2 TRBV4-1 NA NA
TGCGCCAGCAGCTTGAGGACTAGCGGGGTCTCCACAGATACGCAGTATTTT CASSLRTSGVSTDTQYF TRBJ2-3 TRBV5-1 NA TRBD2
TGTGCCAGCTCACCCGCGGACAGGGCCAATAAGTACTTC CASSPADRANKYF TRBJ2-7 TRBV18 NA TRBD1
TGTGCCAGCACGGACACATTCTCCTACGAGCAGTACTTC CASTDTFSYEQYF TRBJ2-7 TRBV2 NA NA
TGTGCCAGCAGTGAAAACCGGGATCAGCCCCAGCATTTT CASSENRDQPQHF TRBJ1-5 TRBV6-1 NA NA
TGTGCCAGCTCACCGACAAGGCAACTGGATACGCAGTATTTT CASSPTRQLDTQYF TRBJ2-3 TRBV18 NA NA
TGTGCCAGATGGACTAGCGGGGGGACTACTCAAGAGACCCAGTACTTC CARWTSGGTTQETQYF TRBJ2-5 TRBV10-3 NA TRBD2
TGCGCCAGCAGCTTGGGGGCATCCGACAGGGCGAATTCACCCCTCCACTTT CASSLGASDRANSPLHF TRBJ1-6 TRBV5-1 NA TRBD1
TGTGCCAGCAGCCTTGACAGGGCTCGGGGGGAGCTGTTTTTT CASSLDRARGELFF TRBJ2-2 TRBV7-3 once TRBD1
TGTGCCAGCAGCTTCGGAGGTATACGGAGCTCCTACGAGCAGTACTTC CASSFGGIRSSYEQYF TRBJ2-7 TRBV5-4 NA NA
TGCGCCAGCAGTTTAGAATCGACAGGGGGTAATTCACCCCTCCACTTT CASSLESTGGNSPLHF TRBJ1-6 TRBV5-1 NA TRBD1
TGTGCCAGCAGCTCAAGAACAGGGGGGAACACCGGGGAGCTGTTTTTT CASSSRTGGNTGELFF TRBJ2-2 TRBV7-9 NA TRBD1
TGTGCCAGCAGCCTTCTAGGACAGGGGGCAGAGACCCAGTACTTC CASSLLGQGAETQYF TRBJ2-5 TRBV3-1/TRBV3-2 NA TRBD1
TGCGCCAGCAGCTTGGGAGTAAACACTGAAGCTTTCTTT CASSLGVNTEAFF TRBJ1-1 TRBV5-1 NA NA
TGTGCCAGCAAAAAAGGCGCTAGCGGCGACAATGAGCAGTTCTTC CASKKGASGDNEQFF TRBJ2-1 TRBV4-2 NA TRBD2
TGTGCCAGCTCACCTACCCGGGGGAGCGGAAACACCATATATTTT CASSPTRGSGNTIYF TRBJ1-3 TRBV18 once NA
TGTGCCAGCAGTGAAACGGGACTAGCGGGAGGGACCCGGGATACGCAGTATTTT CASSETGLAGGTRDTQYF TRBJ2-3 TRBV25-1 NA TRBD2
TGTGCCAGCAGGACAGTCAGCTCTGGGGCCAACGTCCTGACTTTC CASRTVSSGANVLTF TRBJ2-6 TRBV6-5 few NA
TGTGCCAGCAGCAAAGGACAGCAGATCTACGAGCAGTACTTC CASSKGQQIYEQYF TRBJ2-7 TRBV21-1 NA NA
TGTGCCAGCAGTGCTATGACTGACGAGCAGTACTTC CASSAMTDEQYF TRBJ2-7 TRBV2 NA NA
TGCGCCAGCAGCTTGAGGCCTAGCGTCACCGGGGAGCTGTTTTTT CASSLRPSVTGELFF TRBJ2-2 TRBV5-1 NA NA
TGTGCCAGCAGTCGTCAAGCGGGAGCAGATACGCAGTATTTT CASSRQAGADTQYF TRBJ2-3 TRBV6-5 NA TRBD2
TGTGCCACCAGCAGATGGACAGGGGGCACAGATACGCAGTATTTT CATSRWTGGTDTQYF TRBJ2-3 TRBV15 NA TRBD1
TGTGCCAGTAGTATAATGGCAAGCACAGATACGCAGTATTTT CASSIMASTDTQYF TRBJ2-3 TRBV19 NA NA
TGTGCCTGGATGGCAGGCCCGAACACCGGGGAGCTGTTTTTT CAWMAGPNTGELFF TRBJ2-2 TRBV30 NA NA